This T cell receptor (beta chain) stems from a study of cytomegalovirus exposure and HLA in healthy donors. In its sample, this clone was seen a few times. Its antigen remains unidentified. Study outcomes and limitations: Researchers counted roughly 150 TCR beta chains as cytomegalovirus-associated. A few CMV-associated chains proved CMV antigen-specific in vitro.

Among the donors, all were healthy bone marrow donors. Germline-derived CDR1 and CDR2 are MNHNS and SASEGT. This CDR3 has 15 residues. Trimming stripped 6 bases from V and 13 bases from J, with 22 bases between. PCR primers comprised 60 Vbeta and 13 Jbeta primers. Using immunoSEQ multiplex PCR, the repertoire was profiled, and TCRdb retains in-frame clones only, with some absent. The sample has approximately 120,000 clones, around 80% seen once; the top ten hold 2.7%. The chain is built from TRBV6-1 and TRBJ1-6, with D possibly matching TRBD1 (5 bases). This clonotype originated in a female donor in good health and CMV-seronegative. The sequenced material came from PBMCs. DNA for the CDR3: TGTGCCAGCAGGATAGACGGGGGGATCAGAGGGCCCCTCCACTTT. Protein: CASRIDGGIRGPLHF.